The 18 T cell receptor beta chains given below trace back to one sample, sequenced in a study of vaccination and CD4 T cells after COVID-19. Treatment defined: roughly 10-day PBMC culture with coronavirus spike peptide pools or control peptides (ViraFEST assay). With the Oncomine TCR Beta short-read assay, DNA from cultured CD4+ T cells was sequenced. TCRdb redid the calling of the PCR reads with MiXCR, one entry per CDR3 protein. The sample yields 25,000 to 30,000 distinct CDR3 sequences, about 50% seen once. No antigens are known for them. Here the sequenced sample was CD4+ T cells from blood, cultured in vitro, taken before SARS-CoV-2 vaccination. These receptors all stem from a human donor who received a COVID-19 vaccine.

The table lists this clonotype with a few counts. The CDR3 region is CSALEGSGAFF. DNA for the CDR3: TGCAGTGCCCTAGAGGGGTCAGGGGCTTTCTTT. The rearrangement uses TRBV20-1 and TRBJ1-1; D is possibly TRBD1 (5 bases). This CDR3 is 11 amino acids long. The germline CDR1 and CDR2 sequences are DFQATT and SNEGSKA (reference sequence). V lost 6 bases and J lost 11, with 16 bases in between.

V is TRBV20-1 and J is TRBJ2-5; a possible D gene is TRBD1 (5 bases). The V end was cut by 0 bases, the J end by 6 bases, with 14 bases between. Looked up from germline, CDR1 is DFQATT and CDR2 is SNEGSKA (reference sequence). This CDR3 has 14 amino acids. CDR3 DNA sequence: TGCAGTGCTAGAGATAATAGGGGTGGGAAGACCCAGTACTTC. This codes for CSARDNRGGKTQYF.

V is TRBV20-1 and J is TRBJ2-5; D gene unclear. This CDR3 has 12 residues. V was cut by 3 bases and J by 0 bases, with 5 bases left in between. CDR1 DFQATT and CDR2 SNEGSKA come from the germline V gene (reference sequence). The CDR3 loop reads CSARPNQETQYF. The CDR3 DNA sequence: TGCAGTGCTAGGCCTAACCAAGAGACCCAGTACTTC.

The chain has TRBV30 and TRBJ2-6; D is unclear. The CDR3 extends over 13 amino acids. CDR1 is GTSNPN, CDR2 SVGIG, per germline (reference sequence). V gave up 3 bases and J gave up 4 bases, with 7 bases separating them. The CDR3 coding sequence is TGTGCCTGGAGCCTTAAAGGGGCCAACGTCCTGACTTTC. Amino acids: CAWSLKGANVLTF.

As DNA, the CDR3 is TGTGCCACCAGCAGCCCAGGACAGGGGGCCTACGAGCAGTACTTC. Residues: CATSSPGQGAYEQYF. This sequence joins TRBV15 and TRBJ2-7, with 10 bases aligning to TRBD1. Germline V gene data show CDR1 as LNHNV and CDR2 as YYDKDF (reference sequence). The CDR3 is made up of 15 amino acids. Unmatched junction bases numbered 4, after V lost 3 bases and J lost 2 bases.

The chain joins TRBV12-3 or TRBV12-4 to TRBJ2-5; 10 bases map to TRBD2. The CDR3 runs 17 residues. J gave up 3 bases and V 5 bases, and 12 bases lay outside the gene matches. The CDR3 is CASSPLRLAGEKETQYF. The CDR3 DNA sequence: TGTGCCAGCAGTCCCCTTAGGCTAGCGGGGGAAAAAGAGACCCAGTACTTC.

The CDR3 sequence is CASRSSGTDTQYF. CDR3 DNA sequence: TGTGCCAGCAGGTCTTCGGGCACAGATACGCAGTATTTT. The chain employs TRBV6-1 and TRBJ2-3; D ambiguous. The germline V and J ends were trimmed by 6 bases and 1 base, with 8 bases remaining between them. Germline loops: CDR1 MNHNS, CDR2 SASEGT. CDR3 length: 13 amino acids.

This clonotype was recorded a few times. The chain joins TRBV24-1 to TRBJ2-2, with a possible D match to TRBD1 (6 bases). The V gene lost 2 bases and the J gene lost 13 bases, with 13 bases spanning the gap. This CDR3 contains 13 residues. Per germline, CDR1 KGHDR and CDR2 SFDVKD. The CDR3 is CATSDSSGVALFF. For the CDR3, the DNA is TGTGCCACCAGTGATTCCTCAGGGGTTGCGCTGTTTTTT.

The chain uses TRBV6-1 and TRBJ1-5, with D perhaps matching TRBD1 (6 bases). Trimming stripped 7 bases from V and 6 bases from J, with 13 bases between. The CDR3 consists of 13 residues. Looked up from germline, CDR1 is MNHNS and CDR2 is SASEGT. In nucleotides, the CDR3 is TGTGCCAGCACCACAGGGAGGGCTCAGCCCCAGCATTTT. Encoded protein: CASTTGRAQPQHF.

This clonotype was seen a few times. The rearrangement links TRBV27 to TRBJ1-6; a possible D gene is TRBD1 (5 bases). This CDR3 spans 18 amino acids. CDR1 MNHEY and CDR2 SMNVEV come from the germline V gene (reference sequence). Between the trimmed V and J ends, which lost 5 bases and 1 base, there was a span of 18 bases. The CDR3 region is CASSASTARWSYNSPLHF. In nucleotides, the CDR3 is TGTGCCAGCAGTGCGTCGACAGCAAGGTGGTCCTATAATTCACCCCTCCACTTT.

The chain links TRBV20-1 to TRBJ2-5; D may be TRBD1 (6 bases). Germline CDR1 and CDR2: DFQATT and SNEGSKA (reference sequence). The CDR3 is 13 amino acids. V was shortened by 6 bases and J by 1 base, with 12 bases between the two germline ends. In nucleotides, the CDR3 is TGCAGTGCGACTACAGGGACCCAAGAGACCCAGTACTTC. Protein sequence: CSATTGTQETQYF.

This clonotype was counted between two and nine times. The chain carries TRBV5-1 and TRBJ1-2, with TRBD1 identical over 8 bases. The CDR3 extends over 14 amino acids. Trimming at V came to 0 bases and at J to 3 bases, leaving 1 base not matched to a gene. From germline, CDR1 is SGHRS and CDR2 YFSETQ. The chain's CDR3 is CASSLAGGDYGYTF. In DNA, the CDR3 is TGCGCCAGCAGCTTGGCAGGGGGCGACTATGGCTACACCTTC.

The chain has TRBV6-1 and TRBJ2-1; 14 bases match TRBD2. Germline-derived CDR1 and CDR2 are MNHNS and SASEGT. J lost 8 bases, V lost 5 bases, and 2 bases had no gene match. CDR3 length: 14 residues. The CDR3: CASSRLAGGDEQFF. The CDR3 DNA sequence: TGTGCCAGCAGTAGACTAGCGGGGGGGGATGAGCAGTTCTTC.

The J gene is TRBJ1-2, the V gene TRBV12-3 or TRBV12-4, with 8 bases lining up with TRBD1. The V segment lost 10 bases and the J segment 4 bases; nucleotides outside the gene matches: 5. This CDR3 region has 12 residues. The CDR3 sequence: CAITDRGYGYTF. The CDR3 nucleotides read TGTGCCATCACCGACAGGGGCTATGGCTACACCTTC.

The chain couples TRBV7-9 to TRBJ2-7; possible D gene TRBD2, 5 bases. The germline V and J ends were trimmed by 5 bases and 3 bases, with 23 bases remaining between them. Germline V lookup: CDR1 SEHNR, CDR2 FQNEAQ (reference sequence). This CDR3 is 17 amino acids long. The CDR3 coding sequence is TGTGCCAGCAGCCACGAGAGCGGACGGAGCCGCATCTACGAGCAGTACTTC. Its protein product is CASSHESGRSRIYEQYF.

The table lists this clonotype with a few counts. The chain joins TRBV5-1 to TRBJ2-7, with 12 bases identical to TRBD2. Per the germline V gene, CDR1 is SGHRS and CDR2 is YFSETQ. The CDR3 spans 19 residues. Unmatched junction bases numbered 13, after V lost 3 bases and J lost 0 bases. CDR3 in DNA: TGCGCCAGCAGCTCGAACCGGGCTAGCGGGGGGGCGATCTCCTACGAGCAGTACTTC. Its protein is CASSSNRASGGAISYEQYF.

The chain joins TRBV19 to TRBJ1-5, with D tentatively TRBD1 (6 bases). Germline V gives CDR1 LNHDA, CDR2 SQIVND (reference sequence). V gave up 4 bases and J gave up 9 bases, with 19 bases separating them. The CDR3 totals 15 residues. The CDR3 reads CASSTGQGGSVPQHF. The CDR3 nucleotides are TGTGCCAGTAGTACGGGACAAGGGGGATCAGTGCCCCAGCATTTT.

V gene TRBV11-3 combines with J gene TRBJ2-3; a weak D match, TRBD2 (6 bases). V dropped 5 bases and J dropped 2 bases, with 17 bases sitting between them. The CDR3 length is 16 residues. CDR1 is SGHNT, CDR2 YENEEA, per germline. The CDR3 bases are TGTGCCAGCAGCCCCCGGACTACCAATCCCACAGATACGCAGTATTTT. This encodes CASSPRTTNPTDTQYF.